The clone carrying this T cell receptor beta chain has only a few counts. The sample belongs to a study of blood T cell repertoires in COVID-19. About the research overall: Sources were T cells, B-cell-depleted T cells, or PBMCs; the material itself was cDNA or gDNA.

TCRdb's table, derived via immunoSEQ multiplex PCR, lists solely in-frame clones and lacks some. The sample consists of approximately 280,000 clones, 80% to 90% of them appearing once. The germline V gene encodes CDR1 SEHNR and CDR2 FQNEAQ (reference sequence). The CDR3 consists of 15 residues. V was shortened by 5 bases and J by 0 bases, with 14 bases between the two germline ends. The chain carries TRBV7-9 and TRBJ2-7; no clear D gene. This sequence originates from a middle-aged man with acute or convalescent COVID-19. Sequenced sample: peripheral blood. Written as DNA, the CDR3 is TGTGCCAGCAGCCCCCCACTTTACGACTCCTACGAGCAGTACTTC. It encodes CASSPPLYDSYEQYF.